These T cell receptor beta chains were read from a single sample in a study of vaccination effects on CD4 cells after COVID-19. Here immunoSEQ multiplex PCR was the method, and the copy in TCRdb shows in-frame clones only, minus some. The sample holds 57,000 or so clones; about 81% are singletons and the top ten take 4.3%. These TCRs' antigens remain unknown. The source was CD4+ T cells from PBMCs cultured without peptide, collected after COVID-19 vaccination. These receptors all stem from a human donor who received a COVID-19 vaccine. CDR3s include the opening cysteine and the closing phenylalanine or tryptophan. D genes are given only for firm matches. A clone size is listed for some rows: how often the clone was seen (once, few, many), or a class if it is expanded.

>TRBJ1-1|NA|TRBV13|NA
CASSSPFLGITEAFF
TGTGCCAGCAGCTCCCCTTTTCTTGGGATCACCGAAGCTTTCTTT
>TRBJ2-1|NA|TRBV5-6|NA
CASSPVGDTYNEQFF
TGTGCCAGCAGCCCTGTTGGGGACACTTACAATGAGCAGTTCTTC
>TRBJ1-1|TRBD1|TRBV5-5|NA
CASSLALQGKAFF
TGTGCCAGCAGCTTGGCCTTACAGGGGAAAGCTTTCTTT
>TRBJ2-1|NA|TRBV4-2|few
CASSQDKQDNEQFF
TGTGCCAGCAGCCAAGATAAACAGGACAATGAGCAGTTCTTC
>TRBJ2-1|NA|TRBV4-2|few
CASSSSGYNEQFF
TGTGCCAGCAGCTCGTCCGGGTACAATGAGCAGTTCTTC
>TRBJ1-1|NA|TRBV7-9|NA
CASSPGATNPEAFF
TGTGCCAGCAGCCCCGGCGCGACAAACCCTGAAGCTTTCTTT
>TRBJ1-3|NA|TRBV4-1|NA
CASSHRTTHSGNTIYF
TGCGCCAGCAGCCACCGGACAACCCACTCTGGAAACACCATATATTTT
>TRBJ1-2|NA|TRBV30|NA
CAWRNRYYGYTF
TGTGCCTGGCGCAACCGTTACTATGGCTACACCTTC
>TRBJ1-6|NA|TRBV5-1|NA
CASSLRVSSYNSPLHF
TGCGCCAGCAGCTTGCGGGTCAGCTCCTATAATTCACCCCTCCACTTT
>TRBJ2-6|TRBD2|TRBV28|NA
CASSLGGEVSGANVLTF
TGTGCCAGCAGCTTGGGGGGGGAGGTCTCTGGGGCCAACGTCCTGACTTTC
>TRBJ2-7|NA|TRBV10-3|NA
CAISDYTAWQYF
TGTGCCATCAGTGATTACACGGCCTGGCAGTACTTC
>TRBJ2-7|NA|TRBV20-1|NA
CSATGLDEQYF
TGCAGTGCTACAGGGTTGGACGAGCAGTACTTC
>TRBJ2-3|TRBD2|TRBV11-1|NA
CATQRGLRDTQYF
TGTGCCACGCAGCGGGGGCTAAGGGATACGCAGTATTTT
>TRBJ2-7|NA|TRBV28|NA
CASSLVEGEQYF
TGTGCCAGCAGTTTGGTTGAGGGCGAGCAGTACTTC
>TRBJ1-5|NA|TRBV6-5|NA
CASSWTSDQPQHF
TGTGCCAGCAGCTGGACATCGGATCAGCCCCAGCATTTT
>TRBJ2-1|TRBD2|TRBV19|once
CASSRPSGRPGEQFF
TGTGCCAGTAGTAGGCCTAGCGGGAGACCCGGTGAGCAGTTCTTC